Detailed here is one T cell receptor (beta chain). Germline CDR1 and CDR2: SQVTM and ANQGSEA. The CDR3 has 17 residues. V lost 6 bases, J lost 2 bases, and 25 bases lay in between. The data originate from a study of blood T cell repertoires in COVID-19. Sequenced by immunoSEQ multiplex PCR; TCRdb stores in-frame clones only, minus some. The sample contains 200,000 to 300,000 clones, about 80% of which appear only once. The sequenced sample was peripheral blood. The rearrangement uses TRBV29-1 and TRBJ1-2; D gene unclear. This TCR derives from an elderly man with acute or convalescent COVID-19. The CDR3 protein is CSVPIGGSDGKNYGYTF. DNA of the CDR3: TGCAGCGTACCCATAGGAGGGTCTGACGGAAAAAACTATGGCTACACCTTC.